The 28 T cell receptor beta chains given below trace back to one sample, sequenced in a study of T cells in Graves' hyperthyroidism and ophthalmopathy. What was amplified from RNA transcripts were TCR beta CDR3 regions. A first-round RT-PCR of the TCR CDR3 used the HTBI primer set. TCRdb reprocessed the multiplex PCR reads via MiXCR and lists one record per CDR3 protein. The table shows about 380,000 distinct CDR3 sequences, with less than 20% occurring only once. The sequencing sample was made of blood. These receptors all come from a man aged 18-30 years with Graves' ophthalmopathy.

The chain employs TRBV5-1 and TRBJ2-1; 8 nucleotides match TRBD2. Germline V gives CDR1 SGHRS, CDR2 YFSETQ. The length of the CDR3 is 14 residues. J gave up 9 bases and V 6 bases, and 11 bases lay outside the gene matches. As DNA, the CDR3 is TGCGCCAGCAACTCGGGGGGGCCGGATCTTGAGCAGTTCTTC. Protein product: CASNSGGPDLEQFF. The full variable domain, its missing parts supplied by reference TRBV5-1 and TRBJ2-1, is KAGVTQTPRYLIKTRGQQVTLSCSPISGHRSVSWYQQTPGQGLQFLFEYFSETQRNKGNFPGRFSGRQFSNSRSEMNVSTLELGDSALYLCASNSGGPDLEQFFGPGTRLTVL.

In this sample, this clonotype turned up many times. DNA for the CDR3: TGTGCCAGCTCACCATCGGCAGGGAGTGGCTACACCTTC. Residues: CASSPSAGSGYTF. The genes are TRBV18 and TRBJ1-2, with D maybe TRBD1 (5 bases). The ends were cut back, 2 bases at V and 7 bases at J, with 11 bases in the middle. Germline CDR1 and CDR2: KGHSH and LQKENI. The CDR3 spans 13 residues.

This clonotype showed up many times. V gene TRBV11-3 combines with J gene TRBJ2-7; D is unresolved. Trimming removed 5 bases from V and 0 bases from J, with 11 bases in between. This CDR3 is 14 amino acids long. Germline V gives CDR1 SGHNT, CDR2 YENEEA. For the CDR3, the DNA is TGTGCCAGCAGCCCCCTCCCAGACTCCTACGAGCAGTACTTC. It is translated as CASSPLPDSYEQYF.

This clonotype was detected ten times or more. The chain links TRBV7-3 to TRBJ2-3; possible D gene TRBD1, 6 bases. Trimming shortened V by 4 bases and J by 0 bases, and 17 bases separated the two germline ends. This CDR3 spans 17 amino acids. The germline CDR1 and CDR2 sequences are SGHTA and FQGTGA. The CDR3 sequence is CASSSTPTGSSTDTQYF. The DNA of the CDR3 is TGTGCCAGCAGCTCCACCCCGACAGGCTCTAGCACAGATACGCAGTATTTT.

This clonotype has a count of ten or more. This sequence joins TRBV28 and TRBJ1-5; no clear D gene. Trimming pared 8 bases from V and 3 bases from J, leaving 14 bases between. CDR3 length equals 14 residues. Germline CDR1 reads MDHEN; CDR2 reads SYDVKM. The chain's CDR3 is CASVGGRNNQPQHF. The CDR3 nucleotides read TGTGCCAGCGTAGGTGGCAGGAACAATCAGCCCCAGCATTTT.

This clonotype was found many times. The genes are TRBV18 and TRBJ1-4, with D unclear. This CDR3 is built from 14 residues. CDR1 and CDR2 from the germline V gene are KGHSH and LQKENI. Trimming stripped 3 bases from V and 3 bases from J, with 8 bases between. The CDR3 here is CASSPPQPNEKLFF. The CDR3 nucleotides read TGTGCCAGCTCACCGCCGCAACCTAATGAAAAACTGTTTTTT.

In this sample, this clonotype turned up many times. The chain combines TRBV5-5 with TRBJ2-1, with unresolved D. Germline assignment: CDR1 SGHKS and CDR2 YYEKEE (reference sequence). Trimming pared 0 bases from V and 4 bases from J, leaving 11 bases between. The CDR3 length is 15 residues. The CDR3 protein is CASSLEQRVYNEQFF. The CDR3 nucleotides are TGTGCCAGCAGCTTGGAACAGCGAGTTTACAATGAGCAGTTCTTC.

This clonotype was seen ten or more times. The rearrangement joins TRBV6-1 to TRBJ1-5; TRBD1 aligns across 10 bases. Looked up from germline, CDR1 is MNHNS and CDR2 is SASEGT. CDR3 length: 15 amino acids. J was trimmed by 0 bases and V by 8 bases; bases with no gene match: 4. The CDR3 coding sequence is TGTGCCAGCTGGGGACAGGGGTATAGCAATCAGCCCCAGCATTTT. Amino acid sequence: CASWGQGYSNQPQHF.

In this sample, this clonotype turned up many times. J is TRBJ2-7 and V is TRBV2; perhaps TRBD1 as D (5 bases). Trimming shortened V by 4 bases and J by 4 bases, and 14 bases separated the two germline ends. This CDR3 spans 14 amino acids. CDR1 is SNHLY, CDR2 FYNNEI, per germline. The CDR3 bases are TGTGCCAGCAGTGTCAGGGAAGGGGCTTACGAGCAGTACTTC. This translates into CASSVREGAYEQYF. Full variable domain (remainder filled in from reference TRBV2 and TRBJ2-7): EPEVTQTPSHQVTQMGQEVILRCVPISNHLYFYWYRQILGQKVEFLVSFYNNEISEKSEIFDDQFSVERPDGSNFTLKIRSTKLEDSAMYFCASSVREGAYEQYFGPGTRLTVT.

CDR3 sequence reads: CASSDRASGSVADTQYF. The CDR3 bases are TGTGCCAGCAGTGACCGGGCTAGCGGGAGCGTCGCAGATACGCAGTATTTT. J is TRBJ2-3 and V is TRBV28; 10 bases map to TRBD2. The CDR3 covers 17 residues. CDR1 is MDHEN and CDR2 is SYDVKM in the germline V gene. Germline trimming cut 5 bases from V and 4 bases from J; bases unmatched to any gene: 12.

This clonotype was counted many times. CDR3 sequence reads: CASSATTGARGYTF. CDR3 DNA sequence: TGCGCCAGCAGCGCTACGACAGGGGCGAGGGGCTACACCTTC. The genes are TRBV5-1 and TRBJ1-2, with 8 bases fitting TRBD1. CDR1 SGHRS and CDR2 YFSETQ come from the germline V gene. This CDR3 comprises 14 residues. J lost 8 bases, V lost 4 bases, and 10 bases had no gene match.

This clonotype was seen more than once but under ten times. J is TRBJ1-1 and V is TRBV7-9; maybe TRBD1 (6 bases). Germline assignment: CDR1 SEHNR and CDR2 FQNEAQ (reference sequence). The V end lost 2 bases, the J end lost 10 bases, and 14 bases lay between the germline ends. The CDR3 is 13 amino acids. The CDR3 spells CASSLLTGERAFF. The DNA of the CDR3 is TGTGCCAGCAGCTTATTGACAGGCGAGAGAGCTTTCTTT.

The table lists this clonotype with many counts. The chain recombines TRBV6-1 with TRBJ1-4; tentative D call: TRBD1 (5 bases). V was pared by 5 bases and J by 8 bases, with 15 bases between. The length of the CDR3 is 14 residues. Germline V gene data show CDR1 as MNHNS and CDR2 as SASEGT. The CDR3 DNA sequence: TGTGCCAGCAGTTGGAATAGGGGAGGGGAAAAACTGTTTTTT. Translation: CASSWNRGGEKLFF.

J is TRBJ1-2 and V is TRBV9, with unresolved D. V was cut by 4 bases and J by 2 bases, with 9 bases left in between. Germline V lookup: CDR1 SGDLS, CDR2 YYNGEE. The CDR3 spans 13 residues. CDR3: CASSWQENYGYTF. The CDR3 DNA follows: TGTGCCAGCAGCTGGCAGGAGAACTATGGCTACACCTTC.

At least ten counts were recorded for this clonotype. The chain couples TRBV2 to TRBJ2-1; D is possibly TRBD1 (5 bases). Trimming shortened V by 6 bases and J by 0 bases, and 15 bases separated the two germline ends. Germline CDR1 and CDR2: SNHLY and FYNNEI. The CDR3 extends over 16 amino acids. CDR3 coding DNA: TGTGCCAGCAGGGGCCTACACAGGAGCTCCTACAATGAGCAGTTCTTC. Its protein is CASRGLHRSSYNEQFF.

The gene calls are TRBV5-1 and TRBJ1-3, with D possibly being TRBD1 (5 bases). The CDR3 extends over 14 amino acids. Germline CDR1 reads SGHRS; CDR2 reads YFSETQ. V lost 6 bases and J 4 bases, leaving 14 bases between the germline ends. The CDR3 bases are TGCGCCAGCAAGGCGGGGGAATCAGGAAACACCATATATTTT. Protein: CASKAGESGNTIYF.

This clonotype was found many times. The chain links TRBV3-1 to TRBJ2-5; D is tentatively TRBD1 or TRBD2 (5 bases each). Per germline, CDR1 LGHDT and CDR2 YNNKEL (reference sequence). With 0 bases removed from V and 5 bases from J, the gap between germline ends came to 16 bases. This CDR3 is 16 amino acids long. The CDR3 here is CASSQEVGAAIETQYF. CDR3 DNA: TGTGCCAGCAGCCAAGAAGTCGGGGCGGCTATCGAGACCCAGTACTTC.

This clonotype was detected a few times. This chain links TRBV5-1 with TRBJ2-5, with D perhaps TRBD2 (6 bases). Per the germline V gene, CDR1 is SGHRS and CDR2 is YFSETQ. The CDR3 has 15 amino acids. V lost 0 bases and J lost 5, with 14 bases in between. This CDR3 reads CASSLGRAEGETQYF. For the CDR3, the DNA is TGCGCCAGCAGCTTGGGGAGGGCCGAGGGGGAGACCCAGTACTTC.

This clonotype was recorded many times. The V gene is TRBV28, the J gene TRBJ1-5; a possible D gene is TRBD1 (5 bases). The CDR3 contains 15 residues. The germline V gene encodes CDR1 MDHEN and CDR2 SYDVKM. V dropped 3 bases and J dropped 3 bases, with 12 bases sitting between them. CDR3 DNA sequence: TGTGCCAGCAGTTTCTATAGGGGACTCAATCAGCCCCAGCATTTT. This codes for CASSFYRGLNQPQHF.

This clonotype was detected many times. The rearrangement links TRBV2 to TRBJ1-2; D may be TRBD1 (5 bases). Trimming took off 3 bases at V and 2 bases at J, with 13 bases between the two ends. This CDR3 is 15 amino acids long. The germline gives CDR1 SNHLY, CDR2 FYNNEI. In DNA, the CDR3 is TGTGCCAGCAGTGATACAGGAGTCACGAACTATGGCTACACCTTC. This gives the protein CASSDTGVTNYGYTF.

As DNA, the CDR3 is TGTGCCAGCAGTTACGGGGGGGCGGGCACAGATACGCAGTATTTT. This codes for CASSYGGAGTDTQYF. The chain uses TRBV6-5 and TRBJ2-3; tentative D call: TRBD2 (7 bases). Germline assignment: CDR1 MNHEY and CDR2 SVGAGI. Trimming shortened V by 2 bases and J by 1 base, and 10 bases separated the two germline ends. The CDR3 contains 15 residues.

This clonotype came up many times. CDR3 sequence: CAIKVPEGNTEAFF. The CDR3 nucleotides read TGTGCCATCAAAGTCCCTGAGGGGAACACTGAAGCTTTCTTT. The chain recombines TRBV10-3 with TRBJ1-1; D unresolved. The germline V gene has CDR1 ENHRY and CDR2 SYGVKD. The CDR3 is 14 residues long. V dropped 7 bases and J dropped 1 base, with 13 bases sitting between them.

The chain recombines TRBV7-9 with TRBJ1-4, with a weak D call TRBD1 (5 bases). The CDR3 runs 14 residues. V was shortened by 2 bases and J by 11 bases, with 15 bases between the two germline ends. CDR1 and CDR2 (germline): SEHNR, FQNEAQ (reference sequence). CDR3 sequence: CASSLYDLEGKLFF. For the CDR3, the DNA is TGTGCCAGCAGCTTATATGATCTGGAGGGGAAACTGTTTTTT.

This clonotype has a count of ten or more. The gene calls are TRBV5-1 and TRBJ2-3; 8 bases align to TRBD2. The V gene's germline CDR1 is SGHRS and CDR2 YFSETQ. This CDR3 comprises 15 residues. V dropped 6 bases and J dropped 2; count of bases not matched to a gene: 8. The CDR3: CASILDGGATDTQYF. The CDR3 DNA follows: TGCGCCAGCATCTTAGACGGGGGGGCCACAGATACGCAGTATTTT.

This clonotype was seen repeatedly, ten times or more. The rearrangement uses TRBV14 and TRBJ1-1; possibly TRBD1 for D (6 bases). Germline assignment: CDR1 SGHDN and CDR2 FVKESK. This CDR3 is 13 amino acids long. V gave up 4 bases and J gave up 5 bases, with 11 bases separating them. The CDR3 nucleotides read TGTGCCAGCAGCCGACAGGTATCAACTGAAGCTTTCTTT. It encodes CASSRQVSTEAFF.

The chain links TRBV11-2 to TRBJ2-5; D might be TRBD1 (5 bases). Trimming stripped 5 bases from V and 2 bases from J, with 12 bases between. Germline CDR1 and CDR2: SGHAT and FQNNGV. The CDR3 has 14 amino acids. CDR3 sequence: CASSGVGAQETQYF. CDR3 nucleotides: TGTGCCAGCAGCGGTGTTGGGGCACAAGAGACCCAGTACTTC.

In its sample, this clonotype was seen many times. This chain uses TRBV20-1 with TRBJ1-2; maybe TRBD1 (5 bases). The CDR3 is 12 residues long. V lost 5 bases and J lost 5, with 12 bases in between. Germline V CDR1 and CDR2: DFQATT, SNEGSKA (reference sequence). The CDR3 DNA reads TGCAGTGCTGGGGACCTACTTTATGGCTACACCTTC. Its translation is CSAGDLLYGYTF.

This clonotype was observed many times. V and J are TRBV11-3 and TRBJ2-7, with TRBD1 matching 7 bases. The length of the CDR3 is 16 residues. CDR1 and CDR2 (germline): SGHNT, YENEEA. J lost 0 bases, V lost 4 bases, and 9 bases had no gene match. The CDR3 sequence is CASSSRGAGGSYEQYF. CDR3 coding DNA: TGTGCCAGCAGCTCGCGTGGGGCAGGGGGCTCCTACGAGCAGTACTTC.